This T cell receptor (beta chain) came from a study of shared clonotypes between healthy human individuals. Deep-level settings were used for running the assay. DNA at 150 to 200 ng, 25,000 to 35,000 T cell genomes, went into sorted-subset replicate PCRs. The protocol was immunoSEQ multiplex PCR, while the TCRdb copy is restricted to in-frame clones and leaves out a portion. The top ten hold approximately 0.12% of the sample, which has around 640,000 clones, 95% to 96% seen once. The naive CD8 population came from CD45RO-negative cells selected for CCR7, without terminally differentiated effector memory CD45RA+ cells. In regard to this clone: Its antigen is unidentified.

Study observations and caveats: Clonotype sharing among donors was expected to depend on sequencing depth. Compared with clonotypes that all four donors shared, non-shared clonotypes had lower generation probabilities.

V lost 4 bases to trimming and J lost 0 bases, with 13 bases between them. This CDR3 spans 17 amino acids. From germline, CDR1 is SGHVS and CDR2 FQNEAQ. Material for sequencing was naive CD8+ T cells sorted from blood. This chain uses TRBV7-8 with TRBJ2-6; no firm D call. The clonotype comes from a woman aged 30 to 39 in good health. The CDR3 sequence: CASSSVPHNSGANVLTF. In DNA, the CDR3 is TGTGCCAGCAGCTCAGTACCGCACAACTCTGGGGCCAACGTCCTGACTTTC.